The 20 T cell receptor beta chains below were found in one sample sequenced in a study of beta chain features in type 1 diabetes. cDNA synthesis used the whole RNA isolate, giving expressed TCRB sequences. The assay was immunoSEQ multiplex PCR, and TCRdb's table has in-frame clones only and misses some. The sample includes a few hundred thousand clones, 27% of them seen just once. Sequenced material: central memory CD4+ T cells from blood. Every receptor here comes from a man younger than 40 in good health.

This clone was seen more than once but under ten times. The junction does not match germline at one end; this may be a read error. This chain uses TRBV29-1 with TRBJ1-1, with a possible D match to TRBD1 (6 bases). Germline CDR1 SQVTM, CDR2 ANQGSEA. The length of the CDR3 is 14 residues. The CDR3 sequence is CSVEGTNMNTEAFF. Written as DNA, the CDR3 is TGCAGCGTCGAAGGGACAAACATGAACACTGAAGCTTTCTTT.

A remark on this clone: The same CDR3 can be traced to other DNA sequences in this sample. V gene TRBV6-5 combines with J gene TRBJ1-1; maybe TRBD1 (5 bases). V shed 0 bases and J shed 3 bases, with 11 bases lying between them. This CDR3 spans 15 amino acids. Germline-derived CDR1 and CDR2 are MNHEY and SVGAGI. CDR3: CASSYSNFRDTEAFF. CDR3 nucleotide sequence: TGTGCCAGCAGTTACTCGAACTTCAGGGACACTGAAGCTTTCTTT.

The chain carries TRBV27 and TRBJ2-7; D remains unclear. Germline V lookup: CDR1 MNHEY, CDR2 SMNVEV (reference sequence). The germline V and J ends were trimmed by 0 bases and 1 base, with 7 bases remaining between them. The CDR3 covers 14 residues. The CDR3 region is CASSLSRGSYEQYF. The DNA for the CDR3 is TGTGCCAGCAGTTTATCCCGCGGATCCTACGAGCAGTACTTC.

This clone has only a few counts. The V call is TRBV6-5, the J call TRBJ2-6, with D uncertain. The germline V gene has CDR1 MNHEY and CDR2 SVGAGI. This CDR3 region has 15 residues. Trimming cost V 6 bases and J 0 bases, with 9 bases left between them. The CDR3 region has the DNA TGTGCCAGCAGCAGTGGAACCTCTGGGGCCAACGTCCTGACTTTC. Amino acid sequence: CASSSGTSGANVLTF.

This chain uses TRBV5-1 with TRBJ2-1; D ambiguous. CDR1 and CDR2 (germline): SGHRS, YFSETQ. The CDR3 contains 14 residues. Between the trimmed V and J ends, which lost 0 bases and 1 base, there was a span of 5 bases. CDR3 DNA: TGCGCCAGCAGCTTGGAGCTTTCCTACAATGAGCAGTTCTTC. Protein sequence: CASSLELSYNEQFF. Drawing the rest from reference TRBV5-1 and TRBJ2-1, the complete variable domain is KAGVTQTPRYLIKTRGQQVTLSCSPISGHRSVSWYQQTPGQGLQFLFEYFSETQRNKGNFPGRFSGRQFSNSRSEMNVSTLELGDSALYLCASSLELSYNEQFFGPGTRLTVL.

This clone has just a few counts. The rearrangement links TRBV30 to TRBJ2-2; TRBD1 or TRBD2 may be the D gene (6 bases each). Per germline, CDR1 GTSNPN and CDR2 SVGIG (reference sequence). Trimming left V 7 bases short and J 7 bases short, with 22 bases between. The CDR3 runs to 15 residues. CDR3 loop: CASGGARGTVGELFF. CDR3 DNA: TGTGCCTCCGGCGGGGCCAGGGGTACCGTCGGGGAGCTGTTTTTT.

Only a few counts were recorded for this clone. The V and J genes are TRBV7-9 and TRBJ2-1; either TRBD1 or TRBD2 may supply D (5 bases each). The germline V gene has CDR1 SEHNR and CDR2 FQNEAQ (reference sequence). The CDR3 extends over 15 amino acids. Between the trimmed V and J ends, which lost 3 bases and 6 bases, there was a span of 15 bases. Written as DNA, the CDR3 is TGTGCCAGCAGCTTCGGGGACGCCTCTTCCAATGAGCAGTTCTTC. Protein product: CASSFGDASSNEQFF.

This clone occurred a few times. CDR3 amino acids: CASSQGTGGTYEQYF. The CDR3 nucleotides are TGCGCCAGCAGCCAAGGGACAGGGGGCACCTACGAGCAGTACTTC. The V gene is TRBV4-1, the J gene TRBJ2-7; TRBD1 matches at 11 bases. This CDR3 spans 15 amino acids. The germline V gene encodes CDR1 MGHRA and CDR2 YSYEKL. The junction had 1 base not matched to a gene; V was cut back by 1 base and J by 2 bases.

The chain has TRBV13 and TRBJ1-1; 8 positions match TRBD1. In germline, CDR1 is PRHDT, CDR2 FYEKMQ (reference sequence). The CDR3 is made up of 14 amino acids. Trimming cost V 4 bases and J 4 bases; bases outside gene matches: 5. The CDR3 loop is CASSYRTGLTEAFF. CDR3 DNA sequence: TGTGCCAGCAGCTACCGGACAGGGCTCACTGAAGCTTTCTTT.

This clone has more than one count but fewer than ten. The chain uses TRBV27 and TRBJ1-3; D is uncertain. V shed 3 bases and J shed 4 bases, with 7 bases lying between them. Per germline, CDR1 MNHEY and CDR2 SMNVEV (reference sequence). CDR3 length: 13 amino acids. CDR3 loop: CASSFSPGNTIYF. CDR3 DNA: TGTGCCAGCAGTTTTTCACCCGGAAACACCATATATTTT.

The chain is built from TRBV19 and TRBJ1-2; D not certain. The CDR3 length is 12 residues. Germline assignment: CDR1 LNHDA and CDR2 SQIVND (reference sequence). V dropped 6 bases and J dropped 7 bases, with 12 bases sitting between them. The CDR3 protein is CASSRELGGYTF. The CDR3 DNA follows: TGTGCCAGTAGCCGGGAACTCGGTGGCTACACCTTC.

CDR3 in DNA: TGTGCCAGCTCACCAAGGGCAGGCGATAGCTCCTACGAGCAGTACTTC. It yields the protein CASSPRAGDSSYEQYF. The rearrangement uses TRBV18 and TRBJ2-7; D is unclear. The CDR3 runs 16 residues. V lost 2 bases and J lost 0, with 14 bases in between. Germline CDR1 and CDR2: KGHSH and LQKENI.

This clone occurred many times. For the CDR3, the DNA is TGTGCCAGCAGCGTAACCGGGGGACGGGCAGATACGCAGTATTTT. Translating it yields CASSVTGGRADTQYF. V gene TRBV9 combines with J gene TRBJ2-3; the D gene is possibly TRBD2 (6 bases). Germline CDR1 and CDR2: SGDLS and YYNGEE. Between the trimmed V and J ends, which lost 1 base and 4 bases, there was a span of 13 bases. This CDR3 contains 15 residues. Based on the CDR3 plus reference TRBV9 and TRBJ2-3, the full variable domain is DSGVTQTPKHLITATGQRVTLRCSPRSGDLSVYWYQQSLDQGLQFLIQYYNGEERAKGNILERFSAQQFPDLHSELNLSSLELGDSALYFCASSVTGGRADTQYFGPGTRLTVL.

The rearrangement links TRBV18 to TRBJ2-2; 9 bases agree with TRBD1. The V gene end was trimmed by 6 bases and the J gene end by 5 bases; junction bases not matched to a gene: 4. Germline CDR1 reads KGHSH; CDR2 reads LQKENI. The CDR3 has 14 residues. The CDR3 region is CASSPGQGTGELFF. In DNA form, the CDR3 reads TGTGCCAGCTCGCCGGGACAGGGAACCGGGGAGCTGTTTTTT.

This clone showed up just a few times. The chain combines TRBV25-1 with TRBJ2-4; D is possibly TRBD1 (5 bases). This CDR3 has 15 residues. Germline V lookup: CDR1 MGHDK, CDR2 SYGVNS. The V gene lost 3 bases and the J gene lost 0 bases, with 9 bases spanning the gap. CDR3 in amino acids: CASSDKGLAKNIQYF. CDR3 DNA: TGTGCCAGCAGTGATAAGGGGCTAGCCAAAAACATTCAGTACTTC.

There are a few counts of this clone. The chain combines TRBV30 with TRBJ2-1, with 8 bases matching TRBD1. This CDR3 region has 15 residues. Germline CDR1 reads GTSNPN; CDR2 reads SVGIG (reference sequence). With 3 bases clipped from V and 1 base from J, the junction kept 5 bases outside the gene matches. Here the CDR3 DNA reads TGTGCCTGGAGGGGCCACAGGGGGTCCTACAATGAGCAGTTCTTC. Translation gives CAWRGHRGSYNEQFF.

This clone was observed once. The J gene is TRBJ1-5, the V gene TRBV11-2; D gene unclear. From germline, CDR1 is SGHAT and CDR2 FQNNGV. The CDR3 has 13 residues. V dropped 7 bases and J dropped 5 bases, with 12 bases sitting between them. CDR3 amino acids: CASKGSGDQPQHF. CDR3 DNA: TGTGCCAGCAAAGGTTCCGGGGATCAGCCCCAGCATTTT.

The chain combines TRBV5-4 with TRBJ2-3; 11 positions match TRBD1. With 3 bases clipped from V and 0 bases from J, the junction kept 3 bases outside the gene matches. The germline gives CDR1 SGHNT, CDR2 YYREEE (reference sequence). This CDR3 region has 16 residues. The CDR3 region is CASSWGTGGSTDTQYF. CDR3 sequence (DNA): TGTGCCAGCAGCTGGGGGACAGGGGGTAGCACAGATACGCAGTATTTT.

Many counts were recorded for this clone. This rearrangement joins TRBV7-9 to TRBJ2-1, with D uncertain. The CDR3 length is 13 residues. The V and J ends lost 4 bases and 8 bases respectively, with 12 bases between them. From germline, CDR1 is SEHNR and CDR2 FQNEAQ (reference sequence). CDR3 loop: CASSSAKAHEQFF. The CDR3 DNA reads as TGTGCCAGCAGCTCCGCTAAAGCCCATGAGCAGTTCTTC.

This clone was counted many times. The rearrangement links TRBV18 to TRBJ2-3; D may match TRBD1 or TRBD2 (5 bases each). This CDR3 is built from 13 residues. Germline V gene lookup returns CDR1 KGHSH and CDR2 LQKENI. V was cut by 6 bases and J by 4 bases, with 11 bases left in between. The CDR3 DNA reads TGTGCCAGCTCCACGGGGACCGCAGATACGCAGTATTTT. This encodes CASSTGTADTQYF.